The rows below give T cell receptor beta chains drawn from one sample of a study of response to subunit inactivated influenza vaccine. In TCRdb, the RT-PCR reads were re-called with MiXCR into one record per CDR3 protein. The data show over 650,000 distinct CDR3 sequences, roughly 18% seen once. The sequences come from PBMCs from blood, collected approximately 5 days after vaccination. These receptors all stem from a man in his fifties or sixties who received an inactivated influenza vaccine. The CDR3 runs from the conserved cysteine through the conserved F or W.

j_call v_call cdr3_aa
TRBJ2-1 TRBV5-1 CASSLESGFYNEQFF
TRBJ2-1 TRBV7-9 CASSRGGTNEQFF
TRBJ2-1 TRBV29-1 CSVERRGTYNEQFF
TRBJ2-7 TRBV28 CASSLGFYAYEQYF
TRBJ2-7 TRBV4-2 CASSQGAGTSKAYEQYF
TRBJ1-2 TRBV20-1 CSATPGQDLYGYTF
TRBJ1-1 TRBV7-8 CASSLDRGLRNTEAFF
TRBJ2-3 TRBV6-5 CASSYTRRFRSTDTQYF
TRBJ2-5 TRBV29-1 CSVRTGGTQYF
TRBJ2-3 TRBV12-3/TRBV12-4 CASSPGTGLVQYTQYF
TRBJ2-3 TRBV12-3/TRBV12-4 CASSSGRLADADTQYF
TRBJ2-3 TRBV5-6 CASSLGQIITDTQYF
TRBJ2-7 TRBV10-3 CAAKSTSGALPLYEQYF
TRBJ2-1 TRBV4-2 CASSHGQGNFNEQFF
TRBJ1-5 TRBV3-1 CASSQDTGGNQPQHF
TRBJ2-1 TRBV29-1 CSVAKRLLNEQFF
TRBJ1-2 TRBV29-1 CSVGQGLNYGYTF
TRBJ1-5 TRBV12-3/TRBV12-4 CASRGGGDQPQHF
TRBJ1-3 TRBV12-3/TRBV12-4 CASRRGTYGSGNTIYF
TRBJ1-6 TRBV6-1 CASSEQATGAYSPLHF
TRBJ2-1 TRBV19 CASSIDGAAEQFF
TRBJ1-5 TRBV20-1 CSASIWQGARQPQHF